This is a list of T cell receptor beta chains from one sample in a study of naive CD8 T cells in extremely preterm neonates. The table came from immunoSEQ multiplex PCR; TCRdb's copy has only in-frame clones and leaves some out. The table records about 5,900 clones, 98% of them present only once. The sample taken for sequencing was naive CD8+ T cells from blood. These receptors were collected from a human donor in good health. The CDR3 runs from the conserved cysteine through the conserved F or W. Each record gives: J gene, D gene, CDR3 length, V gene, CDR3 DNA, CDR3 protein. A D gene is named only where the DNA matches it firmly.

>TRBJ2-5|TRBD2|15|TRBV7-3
TGTGCCAGCGAAATCGAGCGGGAGTATCAAGAGACCCAGTACTTC
CASEIEREYQETQYF
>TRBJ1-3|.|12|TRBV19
TGTGCCAGTAGTCCCGAGGGAAACACCATATATTTT
CASSPEGNTIYF
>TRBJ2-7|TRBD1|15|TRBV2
TGTGCCAGCAGTGAAGAAAGGACAGGGGGTCCCGAGCAGTACTTC
CASSEERTGGPEQYF
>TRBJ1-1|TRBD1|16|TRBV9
TGTGCCAGCAGCGTTGGGACAGGAGCTATGAACACTGAAGCTTTCTTT
CASSVGTGAMNTEAFF
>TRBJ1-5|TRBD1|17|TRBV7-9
TGTGCCAGCAGCTCCCTTTCAGGGGGCGAGGTGGGTCAGCCCCAGCATTTT
CASSSLSGGEVGQPQHF
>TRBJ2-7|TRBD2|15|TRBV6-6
TGTGCCAGCAGTTACGGGGAGGGGACGGTGTACGAGCAGTACTTC
CASSYGEGTVYEQYF
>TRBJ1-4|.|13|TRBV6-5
TGTGCCAGCAGCGCAGGGAGGGGTGAAAAACTGTTTTTT
CASSAGRGEKLFF
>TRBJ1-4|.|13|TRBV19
TGTGCCAGTAGTATAGTTTCGGGGGGAAAACTGTTTTTT
CASSIVSGGKLFF
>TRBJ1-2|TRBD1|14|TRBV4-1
TGCGCCAGCAGCCCGACAGGGGGCGACTATGGCTACACCTTC
CASSPTGGDYGYTF
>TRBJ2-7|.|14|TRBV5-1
TGCGCCAGCAGCGGTCAGGGTAGGAACTACGAGCAGTACTTC
CASSGQGRNYEQYF
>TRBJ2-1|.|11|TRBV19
TGTGCCAGTAGTTCTAGCTTTGAGCAGTTCTTC
CASSSSFEQFF
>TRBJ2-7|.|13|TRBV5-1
TGCGCCAGCAGCTTACAGGCTTCCTACGAGCAGTACTTC
CASSLQASYEQYF
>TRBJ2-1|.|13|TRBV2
TGTGCCAGCTATTTTGAGTTAAACAATGAGCAGTTCTTC
CASYFELNNEQFF
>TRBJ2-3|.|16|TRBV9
TGTGCCAGCAGCGTAGGATTTAGCGATAGCACAGATACGCAGTATTTT
CASSVGFSDSTDTQYF
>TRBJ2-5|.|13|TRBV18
TGTGCCAGCTGGCAAGGGGGCCAAGAGACCCAGTACTTC
CASWQGGQETQYF
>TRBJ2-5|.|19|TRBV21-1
TGTGCCAGCAGCAAAGCGGGGATTTTGACTAGCGGGAATCAAGAGACCCAGTACTTC
CASSKAGILTSGNQETQYF
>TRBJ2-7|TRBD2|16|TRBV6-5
TGTGCCAGCAGTTACGGGCGGCGGGAGGGTCCCTACGAGCAGTACTTC
CASSYGRREGPYEQYF